This record concerns one TCR beta chain sequence. Its target is unknown. Sequencing of TCRbeta CDR3 at survey depth gave sequences and template counts. Assay: immunoSEQ multiplex PCR; the TCRdb copy retains only in-frame clones and omits some. The table lists about 6,300 clones, approximately 71% of them singletons. The source of the sample is a study of tissue T cells after allogeneic stem cell transplantation. Notes on the study in general: Shared clones across patients were few; motif clustering revealed tissue-specific shared signatures.

The V end lost 5 bases, the J end lost 0 bases, and 4 bases lay between the germline ends. The CDR3 is made up of 12 amino acids. Non-transplant comparator patients with other cancers had at least five gastrointestinal samples and no known gastrointestinal disease. The sequenced sample was tissue from the stomach, obtained at autopsy. The receptor was isolated from a woman between 18 and 55 years old with breast cancer. This sequence joins TRBV12-3 or TRBV12-4 and TRBJ1-2; D is uncertain. CDR3: CASSPTNYGYTF. The CDR3 DNA reads as TGTGCCAGCAGTCCGACTAACTATGGCTACACCTTC.